The entry below describes one T cell receptor (beta chain). No antigen is known for it. CDR3 length: 18 residues. Germline CDR1 is MNHEY and CDR2 is SMNVEV (reference sequence). V shed 6 bases and J 4 bases; nucleotides not matched to a gene: 12. This sample is part of a study of OX40 agonist ivuxolimab in advanced cancers. For the study at large: Allowance was made for prior anti-PD-1, anti-PD-L1 or anti-CTLA-4 therapy, and approximately 40% had some.

General study results and limits: By week 6 at 0.1 to 3.0 mg/kg, blood CD4+ and CD8+ T cells had expanded clonally. Normalized expansion of T-cell clones was also low for some nonresponders.

Autoimmune disease history or systemic immunosuppression led to patient exclusion. Assay: immunoSEQ multiplex PCR; the TCRdb copy retains only in-frame clones and omits some. Among some 43,000 clones listed, around 87% were seen once. The input for sequencing was CD4+ or CD8+ T cells sorted from blood, taken in a trial of the OX40 agonist ivuxolimab. V gene TRBV27 combines with J gene TRBJ2-5, with 15 bases that match TRBD2. The sequence derives from an adult with an advanced solid tumor such as melanoma, head and neck, liver or kidney cancer. In nucleotides, the CDR3 is TGTGCCAGCAGACCCTCCAGGACTAGCGGGGGGGCAGGAGAGACCCAGTACTTC. Translated: CASRPSRTSGGAGETQYF.